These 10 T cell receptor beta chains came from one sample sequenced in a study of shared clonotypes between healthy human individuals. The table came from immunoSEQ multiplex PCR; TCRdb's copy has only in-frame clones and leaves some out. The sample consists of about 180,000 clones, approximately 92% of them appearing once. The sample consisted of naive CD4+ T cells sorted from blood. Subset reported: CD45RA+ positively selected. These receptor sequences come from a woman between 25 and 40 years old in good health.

In nucleotides, the CDR3 is TGTGCCAACACAGGTTCTGGGGCCAACGTCCTGACTTTC. Translated, it gives CANTGSGANVLTF. The genes are TRBV2 and TRBJ2-6; D might be TRBD1 (5 bases). Per the germline V gene, CDR1 is SNHLY and CDR2 is FYNNEI. The CDR3 loop spans 13 amino acids. V lost 10 bases and J lost 1, with 8 bases in between.

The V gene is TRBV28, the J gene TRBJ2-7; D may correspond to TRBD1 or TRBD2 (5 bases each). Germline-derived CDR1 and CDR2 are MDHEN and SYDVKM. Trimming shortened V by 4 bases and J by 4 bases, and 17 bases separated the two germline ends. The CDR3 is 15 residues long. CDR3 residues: CASSSTGTAWYEQYF. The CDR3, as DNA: TGTGCCAGCAGTTCCACCGGGACCGCGTGGTACGAGCAGTACTTC. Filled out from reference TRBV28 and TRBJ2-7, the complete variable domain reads DVKVTQSSRYLVKRTGEKVFLECVQDMDHENMFWYRQDPGLGLRLIYFSYDVKMKEKGDIPEGYSVSREKKERFSLILESASTNQTSMYLCASSSTGTAWYEQYFGPGTRLTVT.

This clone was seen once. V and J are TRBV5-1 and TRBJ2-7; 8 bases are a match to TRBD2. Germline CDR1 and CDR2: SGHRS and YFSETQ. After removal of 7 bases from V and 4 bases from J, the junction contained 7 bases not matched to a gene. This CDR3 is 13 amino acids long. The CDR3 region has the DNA TGCGCCAGCCAAGCGGGAGCCTTTTACGAGCAGTACTTC. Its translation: CASQAGAFYEQYF.

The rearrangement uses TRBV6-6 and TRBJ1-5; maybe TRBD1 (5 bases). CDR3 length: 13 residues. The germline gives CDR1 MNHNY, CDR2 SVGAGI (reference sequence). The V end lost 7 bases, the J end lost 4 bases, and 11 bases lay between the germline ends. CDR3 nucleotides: TGTGCCAGCAATAGGGACGGGAATCAGCCCCAGCATTTT. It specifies CASNRDGNQPQHF.

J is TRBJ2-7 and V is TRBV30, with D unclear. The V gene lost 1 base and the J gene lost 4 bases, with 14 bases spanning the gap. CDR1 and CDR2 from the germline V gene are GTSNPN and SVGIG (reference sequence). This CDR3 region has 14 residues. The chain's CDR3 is CAWSAWALGYEQYF. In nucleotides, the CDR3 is TGTGCCTGGAGTGCTTGGGCCCTGGGATACGAGCAGTACTTC.

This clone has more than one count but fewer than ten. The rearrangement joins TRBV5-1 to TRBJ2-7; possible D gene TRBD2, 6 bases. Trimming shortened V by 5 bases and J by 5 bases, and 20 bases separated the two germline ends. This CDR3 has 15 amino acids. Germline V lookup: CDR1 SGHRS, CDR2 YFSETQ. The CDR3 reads CASREAGTAFHEQYF. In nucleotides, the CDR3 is TGCGCCAGCAGGGAGGCGGGGACCGCCTTCCACGAGCAGTACTTC.

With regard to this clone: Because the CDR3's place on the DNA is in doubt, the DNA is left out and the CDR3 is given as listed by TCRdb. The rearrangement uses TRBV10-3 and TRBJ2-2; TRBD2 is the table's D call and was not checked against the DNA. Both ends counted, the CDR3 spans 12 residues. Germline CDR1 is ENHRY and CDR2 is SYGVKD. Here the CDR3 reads CAIQDSPGAVFF.

The CDR3 DNA is TGTGCCAGCAGCAGGAGGGGCAATCAGCCCCAGCATTTT. Translated: CASSRRGNQPQHF. This sequence joins TRBV21-1 and TRBJ1-5. TRBV21-1 is recorded as a pseudogene. This CDR3 is built from 13 residues.

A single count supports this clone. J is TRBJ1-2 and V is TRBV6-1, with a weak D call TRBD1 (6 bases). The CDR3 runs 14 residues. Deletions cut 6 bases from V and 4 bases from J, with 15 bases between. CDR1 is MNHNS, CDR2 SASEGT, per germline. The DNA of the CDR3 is TGTGCCAGCAGAGGGGGTAGACCCCCCTATGGCTACACCTTC. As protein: CASRGGRPPYGYTF.

CDR3 region: CASSGRGSYEQYF. In DNA, the CDR3 is TGCGCCAGCAGCGGGCGAGGCTCCTACGAGCAGTACTTC. The J gene is TRBJ2-7, the V gene TRBV5-1; D gene unclear. Trimming left V 4 bases short and J 0 bases short, with 8 bases between. Germline V gives CDR1 SGHRS, CDR2 YFSETQ. The CDR3 totals 13 residues.